The 30 T cell receptor beta chains below were found in one sample sequenced in a study of T cell responses to AZD1222 COVID-19 vaccine. This table comes from immunoSEQ multiplex PCR, and its TCRdb copy is limited to in-frame clones, with some not included. The sample records 85,000 to 130,000 clones, 70% to 90% being singletons. The sample was peripheral blood, taken on day 0 of AZD1222 vaccination. These receptors were taken from an adult in good health.

V is TRBV20-1 and J is TRBJ2-1; 8 bases agree with TRBD2. V shed 3 bases, J shed 7 bases, and the junction held 8 bases outside the gene matches. The CDR3 runs to 14 residues. CDR1 DFQATT and CDR2 SNEGSKA come from the germline V gene (reference sequence). In nucleotides, the CDR3 is TGCAGTGCTAGTCGTAGCGGGGAGGGGAATGAGCAGTTCTTC. As protein: CSASRSGEGNEQFF.

The chain combines TRBV6-5 with TRBJ2-7; D might be TRBD1 (5 bases). The CDR3 runs 14 residues. Germline assignment: CDR1 MNHEY and CDR2 SVGAGI. Trimming cost V 6 bases and J 1 base, with 13 bases left between them. CDR3 DNA sequence: TGTGCCAGCAGCTACGACGGACAATCCTACGAGCAGTACTTC. As protein: CASSYDGQSYEQYF.

In this sample, this clone turned up a few times. V is TRBV7-8 and J is TRBJ2-7; either TRBD1 or TRBD2 may fit D (5 bases each). The CDR3 contains 17 residues. Germline V gene sequence: CDR1 SGHVS, CDR2 FQNEAQ. Trimming took off 1 base at V and 2 bases at J, with 18 bases between the two ends. The CDR3 is CASSLELGTFKTYEQYF. The CDR3 DNA follows: TGTGCCAGCAGCTTAGAGTTAGGGACCTTTAAAACCTACGAGCAGTACTTC.

This rearrangement joins TRBV20-1 to TRBJ2-7; unclear D gene. This CDR3 is built from 12 residues. Germline V gene sequence: CDR1 DFQATT, CDR2 SNEGSKA (reference sequence). V was shortened by 3 bases and J by 6 bases, with 12 bases between the two germline ends. The CDR3 region is CSASPYRTEQYF. CDR3 DNA: TGCAGTGCTAGTCCCTATCGGACCGAGCAGTACTTC.

This chain links TRBV7-6 with TRBJ1-5; TRBD1 is a possible D gene (6 bases). The CDR3 spans 15 residues. CDR1 SGHVS and CDR2 FNYEAQ come from the germline V gene. V was trimmed by 1 base and J by 11 bases, leaving 18 bases between them. The CDR3 region has the DNA TGTGCCAGCAGCTTAGAAGCGACAGGTCTCAAATCCCAGCATTTT. Encoded protein: CASSLEATGLKSQHF.

The chain recombines TRBV5-1 with TRBJ2-1, with D maybe TRBD2 (6 bases). The CDR3 extends over 15 amino acids. V gave up 4 bases and J gave up 0 bases, with 11 bases separating them. CDR1 is SGHRS, CDR2 YFSETQ, per germline. CDR3 nucleotide sequence: TGCGCCAGCAGCCAGGACGGGAGCTCCTACAATGAGCAGTTCTTC. This gives the protein CASSQDGSSYNEQFF.

The genes are TRBV7-9 and TRBJ2-3; TRBD2 matches at 7 bases. Germline-derived CDR1 and CDR2 are SEHNR and FQNEAQ (reference sequence). CDR3 size: 15 residues. The V segment lost 5 bases and the J segment 7 bases; nucleotides outside the gene matches: 12. CDR3 bases: TGTGCCAGCAGCACCGGACTAGTGGGACCCTATACGCAGTATTTT. This sequence encodes CASSTGLVGPYTQYF. The whole variable domain, filled in from reference TRBV7-9 and TRBJ2-3, reads DTGVSQNPRHKITKRGQNVTFRCDPISEHNRLYWYRQTLGQGPEFLTYFQNEAQLEKSRLLSDRFSAERPKGSFSTLEIQRTEQGDSAMYLCASSTGLVGPYTQYFGPGTRLTVL.

This chain uses TRBV24-1 with TRBJ1-2, with D possibly being TRBD1 (5 bases). Germline V gives CDR1 KGHDR, CDR2 SFDVKD. The CDR3 contains 15 residues. Trimming left V 0 bases short and J 3 bases short, with 10 bases between. The CDR3 sequence: CATSDLTGTYYGYTF. As DNA, the CDR3 is TGTGCCACCAGTGATTTGACCGGGACTTACTATGGCTACACCTTC.

The chain joins TRBV7-6 to TRBJ1-5, with TRBD1 as a possible D gene (5 bases). The V end lost 2 bases, the J end lost 2 bases, and 19 bases lay between the germline ends. Germline V gene data show CDR1 as SGHVS and CDR2 as FNYEAQ. The CDR3 length is 18 residues. The DNA for the CDR3 is TGTGCCAGCAGCTTATTGCACCTGGGGGTTTGGGGCAATCAGCCCCAGCATTTT. Its protein product is CASSLLHLGVWGNQPQHF.

The J gene is TRBJ1-1, the V gene TRBV27, with no clear D. CDR1 and CDR2 from the germline V gene are MNHEY and SMNVEV (reference sequence). Trimming left V 0 bases short and J 0 bases short, with 8 bases between. The CDR3 runs 15 residues. The CDR3 is CASSLSRHLNTEAFF. The CDR3 nucleotides read TGTGCCAGCAGTTTATCGCGGCACCTGAACACTGAAGCTTTCTTT.

The V gene is TRBV5-6, the J gene TRBJ1-4; D is unclear. Per the germline V gene, CDR1 is SGHDT and CDR2 is YYEEEE. The V and J ends lost 0 bases and 3 bases respectively, with 6 bases between them. This CDR3 spans 14 amino acids. CDR3 sequence reads: CASSLVQPNEKLFF. Written as DNA, the CDR3 is TGTGCCAGCAGCTTGGTGCAGCCTAATGAAAAACTGTTTTTT. Full variable domain (rest looked up from reference TRBV5-6 and TRBJ1-4): DAGVTQSPTHLIKTRGQQVTLRCSPKSGHDTVSWYQQALGQGPQFIFQYYEEEERQRGNFPDRFSGHQFPNYSSELNVNALLLGDSALYLCASSLVQPNEKLFFGSGTQLSVL.

This chain connects TRBV9 to TRBJ2-3; D assignment may be TRBD1 or TRBD2 (5 bases each). This CDR3 comprises 15 residues. Looked up from germline, CDR1 is SGDLS and CDR2 is YYNGEE. V gave up 0 bases and J gave up 4 bases, with 12 bases separating them. The DNA for the CDR3 is TGTGCCAGCAGCGTAGTTGGTGGGGGATCAGATACGCAGTATTTT. Translating it yields CASSVVGGGSDTQYF.

The chain has TRBV6-5 and TRBJ1-3; 10 nucleotides agree with TRBD1. The CDR3 is 15 residues long. V trimming: 2 bases; J trimming: 4 bases; junction bases outside the gene matches: 2. Germline V gene data show CDR1 as MNHEY and CDR2 as SVGAGI. CDR3 nucleotide sequence: TGTGCCAGCAGTTACGGGACAGGGGCCGGAAACACCATATATTTT. It specifies CASSYGTGAGNTIYF.

The rearrangement links TRBV6-1 to TRBJ1-4; weak D call: TRBD1 (5 bases). The CDR3 consists of 14 residues. In germline, CDR1 is MNHNS, CDR2 SASEGT. V was pared by 2 bases and J by 8 bases, with 12 bases between. The CDR3 DNA is TGTGCCAGCAGTGAAAGGAGGGGTGGCGAAAAACTGTTTTTT. As protein: CASSERRGGEKLFF.

The V call is TRBV5-1, the J call TRBJ1-1; 10 bases align to TRBD1. This CDR3 is built from 16 residues. Germline trimming cut 4 bases from V and 4 bases from J; bases unmatched to any gene: 10. Germline V gene data show CDR1 as SGHRS and CDR2 as YFSETQ. The CDR3 here is CASSQPRQGASTEAFF. CDR3 nucleotide sequence: TGCGCCAGCAGCCAACCCCGACAGGGGGCTAGCACTGAAGCTTTCTTT.

The rearrangement joins TRBV7-2 to TRBJ2-3; no reliable D call. CDR1 and CDR2 (germline): SGHTA, FQGNSA. Trimming took off 5 bases at V and 0 bases at J, with 9 bases between the two ends. The length of the CDR3 is 14 residues. The CDR3 here is CASSRALSTDTQYF. Written as DNA, the CDR3 is TGTGCCAGCAGCCGGGCCCTTAGCACAGATACGCAGTATTTT.

About this clone: This sample also contains other DNA sequences that code for the same CDR3. This chain links TRBV19 with TRBJ2-7, with TRBD1 matching 9 bases. V lost 4 bases, J lost 6 bases, and 7 bases stayed unmatched. This CDR3 has 14 amino acids. Per the germline V gene, CDR1 is LNHDA and CDR2 is SQIVND (reference sequence). The CDR3 reads CASSTTGGGREQYF. In DNA, the CDR3 is TGTGCCAGTAGTACGACAGGGGGTGGGCGCGAGCAGTACTTC.

V is TRBV9 and J is TRBJ2-2, with no clear D. Per the germline V gene, CDR1 is SGDLS and CDR2 is YYNGEE. CDR3 length: 16 residues. V was cut by 0 bases and J by 3 bases, with 12 bases left in between. In DNA, the CDR3 is TGTGCCAGCAGCGTAGCAGGTGGGCTCTACACCGGGGAGCTGTTTTTT. It specifies CASSVAGGLYTGELFF.

The chain links TRBV13 to TRBJ2-1; D gene ambiguous. Per the germline V gene, CDR1 is PRHDT and CDR2 is FYEKMQ (reference sequence). CDR3 length: 13 amino acids. V lost 5 bases and J 3 bases, leaving 8 bases between the germline ends. The CDR3, as DNA: TGTGCCAGCAGCCTGGACGGCTACAATGAGCAGTTCTTC. Protein: CASSLDGYNEQFF.

This clone was observed a single time. The chain uses TRBV7-3 and TRBJ2-1; tentatively, D is TRBD1 (6 bases). The CDR3 has 16 amino acids. The V end was cut by 5 bases, the J end by 0 bases, with 14 bases between. In germline, CDR1 is SGHTA, CDR2 FQGTGA. CDR3 DNA: TGTGCCAGCAGCCGGAGAGGGGGTACCTCCTACAATGAGCAGTTCTTC. Translated, it gives CASSRRGGTSYNEQFF.

This rearrangement joins TRBV11-2 to TRBJ2-7; D gene uncertain. V was cut by 1 base and J by 2 bases, with 6 bases left in between. The germline V gene has CDR1 SGHAT and CDR2 FQNNGV. The CDR3 extends over 13 amino acids. The CDR3 bases are TGTGCCAGCAGCTTAGTGTCCCCCTACGAGCAGTACTTC. Translating gives CASSLVSPYEQYF.

The chain combines TRBV27 with TRBJ2-7; tentatively, D is TRBD1 (5 bases). The germline V gene has CDR1 MNHEY and CDR2 SMNVEV (reference sequence). The CDR3 covers 13 residues. Trimming left V 9 bases short and J 3 bases short, with 15 bases between. The CDR3 sequence is CASSLGRGYEQYF. DNA of the CDR3: TGTGCCAGTAGTCTGGGAAGGGGCTACGAGCAGTACTTC.

The genes are TRBV6-1 and TRBJ1-6; 9 bases line up with TRBD1. Looked up from germline, CDR1 is MNHNS and CDR2 is SASEGT. J was trimmed by 0 bases and V by 0 bases; bases with no gene match: 3. CDR3 length: 18 amino acids. DNA of the CDR3: TGTGCCAGCAGTGAAGCGACAGGGGGTGGCTCCTATAATTCACCCCTCCACTTT. This gives the protein CASSEATGGGSYNSPLHF.

Remarks on this clone: No conserved phenylalanine or tryptophan ends this CDR3, so it is likely a read error. The V gene is TRBV2, the J gene TRBJ1-6; D gene uncertain. The CDR3 is made up of 18 amino acids. Germline assignment: CDR1 SNHLY and CDR2 FYNNEI. V was pared by 3 bases and J by 7 bases, with 22 bases between. The CDR3, as DNA: TGTGCCAGCAGTGAGACAAAGACGCAATTGGGAACAAATTCACCCCTCCACCTT. This sequence encodes CASSETKTQLGTNSPLHL.

The CDR3 bases are TGTGCCAGCTCCTCAGGGAGCAATCAGCCCCAGCATTTT. This codes for CASSSGSNQPQHF. The chain links TRBV18 to TRBJ1-5, with D possibly TRBD1 on 5 matching bases. V was clipped by 6 bases and J by 1 base, with 7 bases between them. The CDR3 length is 13 residues. Per the germline V gene, CDR1 is KGHSH and CDR2 is LQKENI.

The genes are TRBV7-3 and TRBJ2-3; D unresolved. The CDR3 runs to 14 residues. In germline, CDR1 is SGHTA, CDR2 FQGTGA. Deletions cut 2 bases from V and 1 base from J, with 7 bases between. The CDR3 loop is CASSLDPGTDTQYF. The CDR3 nucleotides are TGTGCCAGCAGCTTAGACCCGGGCACAGATACGCAGTATTTT.

This chain connects TRBV7-2 to TRBJ1-3, with no clear D. This CDR3 has 15 amino acids. Germline V gene lookup returns CDR1 SGHTA and CDR2 FQGNSA. V gave up 5 bases and J gave up 3 bases, with 14 bases separating them. CDR3 loop: CASSHRLGSGNTIYF. CDR3 nucleotide sequence: TGTGCCAGCAGCCACCGTCTAGGGAGTGGAAACACCATATATTTT. Combining the CDR3 with reference TRBV7-2 and TRBJ1-3 gives the whole variable domain GAGVSQSPSNKVTEKGKDVELRCDPISGHTALYWYRQSLGQGLEFLIYFQGNSAPDKSGLPSDRFSAERTGGSVSTLTIQRTQQEDSAVYLCASSHRLGSGNTIYFGEGSWLTVV.

V usage is TRBV7-6 and J usage is TRBJ2-2, with D possibly called TRBD1 or TRBD2 (5 bases each). The V gene's germline CDR1 is SGHVS and CDR2 FNYEAQ. CDR3 size: 16 residues. V was trimmed by 5 bases and J by 5 bases, leaving 18 bases between them. The CDR3 spells CASSTTSGGYTGELFF. For the CDR3, the DNA is TGTGCCAGCAGCACAACTAGTGGGGGTTATACCGGGGAGCTGTTTTTT.

This rearrangement joins TRBV6-5 to TRBJ1-5, with 7 positions matching TRBD1. Germline V gene sequence: CDR1 MNHEY, CDR2 SVGAGI. J was trimmed by 5 bases and V by 7 bases; bases with no gene match: 11. The length of the CDR3 is 15 residues. The CDR3 is CASKSTGSRHQPQHF. The DNA for the CDR3 is TGTGCCAGCAAATCGACAGGGAGCAGGCATCAGCCCCAGCATTTT.

As DNA, the CDR3 is TGTGCCAGCAGCCAAGTTCTGGGACAGAGCAATGAGCAGTTCTTC. Protein: CASSQVLGQSNEQFF. The chain joins TRBV3-1 (or the pseudogene TRBV3-2) to TRBJ2-1, with 7 nucleotides matching TRBD1. V lost 1 base to trimming and J lost 6 bases; unmatched junction nucleotides: 6. The CDR3 runs to 15 residues. Per the germline V gene, CDR1 is LGHDT and CDR2 is YNNKEL (reference sequence).